This entry lists 13 T cell receptor beta chains sequenced from one sample in a study of shared clonotypes between healthy human individuals. Assay used: immunoSEQ multiplex PCR; TCRdb lists only in-frame clones, some missing. The table records just over 2,000,000 clones, roughly 96% of them present only once. Sample: naive CD4+ T cells sorted from blood. Documented subset: CD45RA+ positively selected. The receptors were gathered from a man aged 18 to 29 in good health.

Of note for this clone: The same CDR3 is also encoded by other DNA sequences in this sample. The chain couples TRBV6-5 to TRBJ1-1, with D hard to call. The germline CDR1 and CDR2 sequences are MNHEY and SVGAGI. The CDR3 is 11 residues long. Trimming stripped 7 bases from V and 4 bases from J, with 7 bases between. In DNA, the CDR3 is TGTGCCAGCACCGGCGGCACTGAAGCTTTCTTT. Encoded protein: CASTGGTEAFF.

The chain joins TRBV6-5 to TRBJ2-1; 11 bases map to TRBD2. V dropped 0 bases and J dropped 10; count of bases not matched to a gene: 2. CDR3 size: 14 residues. The germline V gene has CDR1 MNHEY and CDR2 SVGAGI. CDR3 bases: TGTGCCAGCAGTTACTCTCGACTAGCGGGGGAGCAGTTCTTC. As protein: CASSYSRLAGEQFF.

The CDR3 DNA reads as TGTGCCAGCAGCAAATCGAGCGTGACGCCCAAAAACATTCAGTACTTC. It yields the protein CASSKSSVTPKNIQYF. This rearrangement joins TRBV9 to TRBJ2-4, with unresolved D. The CDR3 runs to 16 residues. Looked up from germline, CDR1 is SGDLS and CDR2 is YYNGEE. V was shortened by 4 bases and J by 2 bases, with 16 bases between the two germline ends. Supplemented by reference TRBV9 and TRBJ2-4, the full variable domain reads DSGVTQTPKHLITATGQRVTLRCSPRSGDLSVYWYQQSLDQGLQFLIQYYNGEERAKGNILERFSAQQFPDLHSELNLSSLELGDSALYFCASSKSSVTPKNIQYFGAGTRLSVL.

The chain links TRBV25-1 to TRBJ1-5; TRBD1 aligns across 7 bases. The CDR3 has 14 amino acids. CDR1 is MGHDK and CDR2 is SYGVNS in the germline V gene. Trimming removed 4 bases from V and 6 bases from J; junction bases left unmatched: 6. CDR3 nucleotides: TGTGCCAGCAGTGCGGGACAGTCTACTCAGCCCCAGCATTTT. Encoded protein: CASSAGQSTQPQHF.

The chain employs TRBV7-2 and TRBJ2-3, with D uncertain. Germline CDR1 reads SGHTA; CDR2 reads FQGNSA. V lost 3 bases to trimming and J lost 4 bases, with 14 bases between them. The CDR3 runs to 15 residues. CDR3 protein: CASSLSRGLADTQYF. The DNA of the CDR3 is TGTGCCAGCAGCTTGTCTCGAGGTTTGGCAGATACGCAGTATTTT.

In regard to this clone: Additional DNA sequences in this sample encode the identical CDR3. The chain couples TRBV4-3 to TRBJ2-7; TRBD2 matches at 11 bases. The CDR3 totals 15 residues. The trim removed 1 base at V and 1 base at J, leaving 0 bases unmatched. The germline V gene has CDR1 LGHNA and CDR2 YSLEER. This CDR3 is CASSQGLAGSYEQYF. The CDR3 DNA is TGCGCCAGCAGCCAAGGACTAGCGGGATCCTACGAGCAGTACTTC.

In this sample, this clone turned up once. This chain joins TRBV9 and TRBJ2-3; D may be TRBD2 (5 bases). The CDR3 spans 15 residues. CDR1 is SGDLS and CDR2 is YYNGEE in the germline V gene. Trimming left V 1 base short and J 2 bases short, with 11 bases between. The CDR3 protein is CASSVISGITDTQYF. CDR3 coding DNA: TGTGCCAGCAGCGTAATTTCGGGGATCACAGATACGCAGTATTTT.

The chain employs TRBV2 and TRBJ2-2; 9 nucleotides agree with TRBD1. Unmatched junction bases numbered 5, after V lost 5 bases and J lost 4 bases. The V gene's germline CDR1 is SNHLY and CDR2 FYNNEI. This CDR3 comprises 15 residues. CDR3: CASSTDRGGTGELFF. The CDR3 region has the DNA TGTGCCAGCAGTACGGACAGGGGAGGCACCGGGGAGCTGTTTTTT.

The V call is TRBV6-5, the J call TRBJ2-5; TRBD2 aligns across 10 bases. V shed 6 bases, J shed 5 bases, and the junction held 9 bases outside the gene matches. The germline CDR1 and CDR2 sequences are MNHEY and SVGAGI. The CDR3 runs to 15 residues. CDR3 region: CASRMGLALGETQYF. The CDR3 region has the DNA TGTGCCAGCAGGATGGGACTAGCGCTGGGGGAGACCCAGTACTTC.

This chain connects TRBV18 to TRBJ2-7, with no clear D. Germline V gives CDR1 KGHSH, CDR2 LQKENI. The CDR3 extends over 13 amino acids. V gave up 0 bases and J gave up 7 bases, with 10 bases separating them. CDR3 DNA: TGTGCCAGCTCACCACCAGCTAGTCAGGAGCAGTACTTC. This sequence encodes CASSPPASQEQYF.

Notes on this clone: In the same sample, other DNA sequences code for this CDR3. The rearrangement joins TRBV18 to TRBJ1-3; the D is unclear. Germline CDR1 is KGHSH and CDR2 is LQKENI. V gave up 3 bases and J gave up 0 bases, with 6 bases separating them. The CDR3 contains 14 residues. CDR3 protein: CASSPQDSGNTIYF. DNA for the CDR3: TGTGCCAGCTCACCTCAGGACTCTGGAAACACCATATATTTT.

This clone was seen more than once but under ten times. The V and J genes are TRBV6-1 and TRBJ1-2; D unresolved. CDR1 MNHNS and CDR2 SASEGT come from the germline V gene. This CDR3 comprises 16 residues. V was shortened by 2 bases and J by 2 bases, with 15 bases between the two germline ends. CDR3 sequence reads: CASSEPVRVQNYGYTF. The CDR3 DNA sequence: TGTGCCAGCAGTGAACCTGTAAGGGTTCAGAACTATGGCTACACCTTC.

The chain employs TRBV13 and TRBJ2-4; D uncertain. The CDR3 totals 13 residues. The V and J ends lost 4 bases and 0 bases respectively, with 4 bases between them. CDR1 and CDR2 (germline): PRHDT, FYEKMQ (reference sequence). This chain's CDR3 is CASSYLAKNIQYF. In DNA, the CDR3 is TGTGCCAGCAGCTACCTAGCCAAAAACATTCAGTACTTC.